A single sample gave rise to the 20 T cell receptor beta chains below, sequenced in a study of cytomegalovirus exposure and HLA in healthy donors (dated by TCRdb to the late 2010s). Library construction relied on the immunoSEQ multiplex PCR assay. For the multiplex PCR, a mixture combining 60 forward primers for TCR Vbeta segments and 13 reverse primers for TCR Jbeta segments was used. TCRdb re-hosts the immuneACCESS table, in-frame sequences only. Its copies lack some clones; in the studies checked, an unresolved V gene accounts for under half of them, and the cause for the rest is not known. Present in this sample are about 94,000 clones, over 50% of which were seen just once. Jointly, the top ten make up around 4% of the sample. Specimen: PBMCs. The receptors originated from a man under 40 in good health and CMV-seronegative.

CDR3 coding DNA: TGTGCCAGCAGTTTAGAGACAGGGGGGGTGGGTGAAGCTTTCTTT. As protein: CASSLETGGVGEAFF. The chain employs TRBV6-5 and TRBJ1-1, with 9 positions matching TRBD1. V gave up 4 bases and J gave up 7 bases; unmatched junction bases: 10. This CDR3 is 15 amino acids long. Germline CDR1 is MNHEY and CDR2 is SVGAGI.

As DNA, the CDR3 is TGTGCCAGCAGCCAAGATTCGATTAGGCCGAGACTAGCCCACGAGCAGTACTTC. This sequence encodes CASSQDSIRPRLAHEQYF. The rearrangement links TRBV14 to TRBJ2-5, with TRBD2 matching 7 bases. TRBJ2-7 explains the end of the DNA better; the J call may be wrong. Germline V gene lookup returns CDR1 SGHDN and CDR2 FVKESK. The CDR3 has 18 amino acids.

The table lists this clone with a count of one. This rearrangement joins TRBV30 to TRBJ2-3, with 7 bases matching TRBD1. The CDR3 totals 14 residues. In germline, CDR1 is GTSNPN, CDR2 SVGIG (reference sequence). The V gene end was trimmed by 0 bases and the J gene end by 0 bases; junction bases not matched to a gene: 0. CDR3 sequence: CAWSVGQSTDTQYF. The CDR3, as DNA: TGTGCCTGGAGTGTGGGACAGAGCACAGATACGCAGTATTTT.

This clone was seen only once. CDR3 loop: CASSIAHSLGGELFF. CDR3 nucleotides: TGTGCCAGTAGTATAGCGCATAGTCTTGGCGGGGAGCTGTTTTTT. The rearrangement uses TRBV19 and TRBJ2-2; no firm D call. This CDR3 contains 15 residues. The germline V and J ends were trimmed by 1 base and 7 bases, with 13 bases remaining between them. The V gene's germline CDR1 is LNHDA and CDR2 SQIVND (reference sequence).

The table lists this clone with a count of one. Other DNA variants within this sample encode the same CDR3. V and J are TRBV29-1 and TRBJ2-7, with no clear D. The CDR3 consists of 11 residues. V gave up 1 base and J gave up 2 bases, with 3 bases separating them. Germline V gives CDR1 SQVTM, CDR2 ANQGSEA. The CDR3 nucleotides are TGCAGCGTTGAAGGTACCTACGAGCAGTACTTC. The encoded protein is CSVEGTYEQYF.

This chain links TRBV27 with TRBJ2-5; 7 bases align to TRBD1. The J call may be faulty, since TRBJ2-7 better matches the DNA end. Germline CDR1 is MNHEY and CDR2 is SMNVEV (reference sequence). The CDR3 consists of 15 residues. CDR3 nucleotides: TGTGCCAGCAGTTTTGGGGACAGCCTGGATTACGAGCAGTACTTC. It codes for CASSFGDSLDYEQYF.

This chain joins TRBV19 and TRBJ2-2; D is ambiguous. Trimming left V 4 bases short and J 1 base short, with 7 bases between. The CDR3 totals 14 residues. Per germline, CDR1 LNHDA and CDR2 SQIVND (reference sequence). The CDR3 DNA follows: TGTGCCAGTAGTACGCCAGGGAACACCGGGGAGCTGTTTTTT. Translating it yields CASSTPGNTGELFF.

This rearrangement joins TRBV4-1 to TRBJ2-7; tentatively, D is TRBD2 (5 bases). The CDR3 contains 16 residues. The V gene lost 2 bases and the J gene lost 3 bases, with 17 bases spanning the gap. Germline-derived CDR1 and CDR2 are MGHRA and YSYEKL. In DNA, the CDR3 is TGCGCCAGCAGCCAACTCCCCGGGCCTGGGAGCTACGAGCAGTACTTC. Protein product: CASSQLPGPGSYEQYF.

This rearrangement joins TRBV13 to TRBJ2-7; possibly TRBD1 for D (6 bases). The V end lost 5 bases, the J end lost 6 bases, and 20 bases lay between the germline ends. The CDR3 is 15 amino acids. CDR1 PRHDT and CDR2 FYEKMQ come from the germline V gene (reference sequence). CDR3 region: CASSVYRVRGLEQYF. As DNA, the CDR3 is TGTGCCAGCAGCGTTTACAGGGTAAGGGGCCTCGAGCAGTACTTC. The whole variable domain, filled in from reference TRBV13 and TRBJ2-7, reads AAGVIQSPRHLIKEKRETATLKCYPIPRHDTVYWYQQGPGQDPQFLISFYEKMQSDKGSIPDRFSAQQFSDYHSELNMSSLELGDSALYFCASSVYRVRGLEQYFGPGTRLTVT.

The rearrangement joins TRBV2 to TRBJ2-1, with D hard to call. The CDR3 extends over 15 amino acids. The germline gives CDR1 SNHLY, CDR2 FYNNEI. V gave up 6 bases and J gave up 4 bases, with 16 bases separating them. CDR3 bases: TGTGCCAGCAGGGTCGAAACATACGAATACAATGAGCAGTTCTTC. This translates into CASRVETYEYNEQFF. The variable domain in full, completed from reference TRBV2 and TRBJ2-1, reads EPEVTQTPSHQVTQMGQEVILRCVPISNHLYFYWYRQILGQKVEFLVSFYNNEISEKSEIFDDQFSVERPDGSNFTLKIRSTKLEDSAMYFCASRVETYEYNEQFFGPGTRLTVL.

This chain connects TRBV4-1 to TRBJ2-7; 8 nucleotides align to TRBD1. J lost 7 bases, V lost 4 bases, and 15 bases had no gene match. CDR1 is MGHRA, CDR2 YSYEKL, per germline. The CDR3 consists of 16 residues. CDR3 DNA sequence: TGCGCCAGCAGCCGCACCGGACAGGGCTTAGCAGGAGAGCAGTACTTC. Translated: CASSRTGQGLAGEQYF.

The V and J genes are TRBV7-9 and TRBJ2-7; D is perhaps TRBD2 (5 bases). With 2 bases removed from V and 3 bases from J, the gap between germline ends came to 11 bases. Germline CDR1 and CDR2: SEHNR and FQNEAQ (reference sequence). The CDR3 loop spans 14 amino acids. This chain's CDR3 is CASSLQAANYEQYF. The CDR3 coding sequence is TGTGCCAGCAGCTTACAAGCGGCAAACTACGAGCAGTACTTC.

This clone appeared a few times. The chain couples TRBV11-3 to TRBJ2-3; tentative D call: TRBD2 (5 bases). The ends were cut back, 1 base at V and 8 bases at J, with 10 bases in the middle. The CDR3 loop spans 13 amino acids. Germline CDR1 and CDR2: SGHNT and YENEEA. For the CDR3, the DNA is TGTGCCAGCAGCTTAGCCGGGGTCGGTACGCAGTATTTT. Its protein product is CASSLAGVGTQYF.

The V gene is TRBV25-1, the J gene TRBJ2-5; 11 bases align to TRBD1. Trimming took 2 bases from V and 5 from J; bases not matched to a gene: 10. This CDR3 region has 17 residues. In germline, CDR1 is MGHDK, CDR2 SYGVNS. The CDR3 coding sequence is TGTGCCAGCAGTGAAGGGGGGACAGGGGGAGTTTTTGAGACCCAGTACTTC. The encoded protein is CASSEGGTGGVFETQYF. The whole variable domain, remainder taken from reference TRBV25-1 and TRBJ2-5, is EADIYQTPRYLVIGTGKKITLECSQTMGHDKMYWYQQDPGMELHLIHYSYGVNSTEKGDLSSESTVSRIRTEHFPLTLESARPSHTSQYLCASSEGGTGGVFETQYFGPGTRLLVL.

The V gene is TRBV19, the J gene TRBJ2-5; 8 nucleotides align to TRBD2. The V gene's germline CDR1 is LNHDA and CDR2 SQIVND (reference sequence). The CDR3 runs 13 residues. V was pared by 7 bases and J by 7 bases, with 8 bases of the junction left unmatched. The CDR3 bases are TGTGCCAGTACATCAGCGGGGGTGGGGACCCAGTACTTC. Amino acid sequence: CASTSAGVGTQYF.

This sequence joins TRBV2 and TRBJ2-7; perhaps TRBD1 as D (6 bases). The CDR3 sequence is 11 residues long. Trimming took off 5 bases at V and 5 bases at J, with 7 bases between the two ends. Germline loops: CDR1 SNHLY, CDR2 FYNNEI. CDR3: CASSYRDEQYF. The CDR3 nucleotides are TGTGCCAGCAGTTACAGGGACGAGCAGTACTTC.

The chain links TRBV10-3 to TRBJ1-2, with D hard to call. The germline V and J ends were trimmed by 0 bases and 8 bases, with 13 bases remaining between them. Per germline, CDR1 ENHRY and CDR2 SYGVKD. There are 14 residues in the CDR3. CDR3 amino acids: CAISESSRWYGYTF. The CDR3 DNA sequence: TGTGCCATCAGTGAGTCATCCAGGTGGTACGGCTACACCTTC.

In the case of this clone: The sample has other DNA sequences that encode this CDR3 too. The rearrangement joins TRBV7-2 to TRBJ1-5; the D gene is possibly TRBD1 (6 bases). CDR1 is SGHTA and CDR2 is FQGNSA in the germline V gene. The CDR3 runs 13 residues. V gave up 5 bases and J gave up 4 bases, with 9 bases separating them. The CDR3 loop is CASSLRGNQPQHF. As DNA, the CDR3 is TGTGCCAGCAGCCTAAGGGGGAATCAGCCCCAGCATTTT.

V and J are TRBV29-1 and TRBJ2-7; D perhaps matches TRBD2 (6 bases). Germline V gene data show CDR1 as SQVTM and CDR2 as ANQGSEA. With 5 bases removed from V and 6 bases from J, the gap between germline ends came to 11 bases. The CDR3 totals 11 residues. The CDR3 DNA reads as TGCAGCGTTTACTCCGGGGGCGAGCAGTACTTC. Translating gives CSVYSGGEQYF.

V usage is TRBV7-9 and J usage is TRBJ2-7; 7 positions agree with TRBD2. V lost 3 bases, J lost 0 bases, and 5 bases stayed unmatched. The CDR3 is 15 amino acids. CDR1 SEHNR and CDR2 FQNEAQ come from the germline V gene (reference sequence). In DNA form, the CDR3 reads TGTGCCAGCAGCTTTAAGAGCGGGATCTCCTACGAGCAGTACTTC. Amino acids: CASSFKSGISYEQYF.